A selection of T cell receptor beta chains follows, all from one sample in a study of cytomegalovirus exposure and HLA in healthy donors. Measured with immunoSEQ multiplex PCR; TCRdb has only the in-frame clones, and not every one. This table holds hundreds of thousands of clones, less than 85% found once. The sequencing input was PBMCs. The receptors here all came from a woman between 18 and 29 years old in good health and CMV-seronegative. Each CDR3 is given with its conserved first and last residue. Fields, in order: J gene, clone size, D gene, V gene, CDR3 protein, CDR3 DNA. D genes are given only for firm matches. Size is stated for part of the rows, as once, few or many counts, or as a class when the clone is expanded.

TRBJ1-5	once	NA	TRBV15	CATSRDRVRQPQHF	TGTGCCACCAGCAGAGATCGAGTCAGACAGCCCCAGCATTTT
TRBJ2-4	NA	TRBD1	TRBV6-1	CASSERGQGLDSGNIQYF	TGTGCCAGCAGTGAACGGGGACAGGGGCTCGATAGCGGGAACATTCAGTACTTC
TRBJ2-7	NA	TRBD1	TRBV5-1	CASSLGQVVYEQYF	TGCGCCAGCAGCTTAGGACAGGTTGTCTACGAGCAGTACTTC
TRBJ2-3	NA	TRBD2	TRBV9	CASSEAGSSTDTQYF	TGTGCCAGCAGCGAAGCGGGGTCTAGCACAGATACGCAGTATTTT
TRBJ2-7	NA	NA	TRBV11-2	CASSFGESYEQYF	TGTGCCAGCAGCTTTGGGGAGTCCTACGAGCAGTACTTC
TRBJ2-4	few	NA	TRBV13	CASSLGRGNIQYF	TGTGCCAGCAGCTTAGGTAGGGGAAACATTCAGTACTTC
TRBJ1-1	NA	NA	TRBV29-1	CASEVTEAFF	TGCGCCAGCGAGGTGACTGAAGCTTTCTTT
TRBJ2-1	NA	TRBD2	TRBV6-1	CASSGVGSGSFFEQFF	TGTGCCAGCAGTGGGGTGGGTAGCGGGAGTTTCTTTGAGCAGTTCTTC
TRBJ2-7	NA	NA	TRBV6-1	CASSEQQFYEQYF	TGTGCCAGCAGTGAACAACAGTTTTACGAGCAGTACTTC
TRBJ1-6	NA	NA	TRBV5-6	CASSPGTYNSPLHF	TGTGCCAGCAGCCCCGGGACCTATAATTCACCCCTCCACTTT
TRBJ1-1	NA	NA	TRBV28	CASSLRRNTEAFF	TGTGCCAGCAGCCTCCGACGGAACACTGAAGCTTTCTTT
TRBJ2-2	NA	TRBD1	TRBV30	CAWSGQVATGELFF	TGTGCCTGGTCCGGACAGGTTGCAACCGGGGAGCTGTTTTTT
TRBJ1-5	NA	NA	TRBV15	CATSFGPGQPQHF	TGTGCCACCAGCTTCGGCCCAGGCCAGCCCCAGCATTTT
TRBJ1-4	NA	NA	TRBV25-1	CASSAGRGEKLFF	TGTGCCAGCAGTGCGGGGAGAGGCGAAAAACTGTTTTTT
TRBJ1-2	few	NA	TRBV7-2	CASSAFRGGVSNPGYTF	TGTGCCAGCAGCGCATTTAGGGGAGGGGTCTCCAATCCAGGCTACACCTTC